Listed here is a single T cell receptor beta chain. Its matching antigen is unknown. Per the germline V gene, CDR1 is MNHEY and CDR2 is SVGAGI. V was clipped by 2 bases and J by 2 bases, with 7 bases between them. This CDR3 region has 14 residues. This specimen belongs to a study of shared clonotypes between healthy human individuals. General study points: Non-shared clonotypes had lower generation probabilities than those shared by all four donors. The donor pool, a small one, limited the genetic and exposure-history diversity represented.

A roughly 220 ng quantity of DNA, 25,000 to 35,000 T cell genomes, went into the sorted-subset replicate PCRs. TCRdb keeps only in-frame clones here, not all; method: immunoSEQ multiplex PCR. The sample lists hundreds of thousands of clones, 72% seen once, with 1.5% to 2% in the top ten. The receptor's source is a woman in her 30s in good health. The chain employs TRBV6-5 and TRBJ1-5, with D unclear. The sample consisted of memory CD4+ T cells sorted from blood. The subset denotes: CD45RA-negative fraction. CDR3 region: CASSYGRRNQPQHF. The CDR3 DNA is TGTGCCAGCAGTTACGGGCGACGCAATCAGCCCCAGCATTTT.